Sequencing of this T cell receptor (beta chain) was carried out in a study of blood T cells in healthy people across ages. Study-level findings and limits: There were more naive CD4+ cells and higher diversity in long-lived donors than in aged donors. A roughly linear fall in TCR beta diversity per million T cells was seen with increasing age. CMV infection status of these donors was not known.

The second PCR ran about 6 to 11 cycles with a sample-barcoded 5' primer and J-beta primers. TCRdb processed the 5' RACE reads anew with MiXCR; each CDR3 protein has one entry. This repertoire shows under 2 million distinct CDR3 sequences, 30% to 40% found once; its top ten account for around 11%. The CDR3 is 14 residues long. Deletions cut 3 bases from V and 4 bases from J, with 15 bases between. Per the germline V gene, CDR1 is DFQATT and CDR2 is SNEGSKA (reference sequence). Points on this clonotype: The antigen is undetermined.

There were at least 6 micrograms of total RNA extracted from every sample. Sequenced material: blood. The TCR was taken from a woman aged 30 to 39 in good health. The chain recombines TRBV20-1 with TRBJ1-2, with D perhaps TRBD1 (5 bases). CDR3 residues: CSASRGGTLYGYTF. The CDR3 region has the DNA TGCAGTGCTAGTCGCGGGGGGACCCTCTATGGCTACACCTTC.